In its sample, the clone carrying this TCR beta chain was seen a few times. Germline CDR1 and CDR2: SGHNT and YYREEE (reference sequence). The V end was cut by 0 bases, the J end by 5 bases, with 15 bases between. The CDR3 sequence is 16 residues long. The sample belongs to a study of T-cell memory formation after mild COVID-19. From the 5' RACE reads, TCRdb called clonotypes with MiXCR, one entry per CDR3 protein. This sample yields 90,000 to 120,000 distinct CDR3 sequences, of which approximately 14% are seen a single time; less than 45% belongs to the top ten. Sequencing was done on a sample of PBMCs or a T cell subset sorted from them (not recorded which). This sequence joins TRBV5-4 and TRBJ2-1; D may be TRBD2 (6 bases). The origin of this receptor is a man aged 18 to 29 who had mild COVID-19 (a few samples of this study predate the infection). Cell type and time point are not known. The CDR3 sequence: CASSLAWEVGNNEQFF. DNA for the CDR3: TGTGCCAGCAGCTTGGCCTGGGAGGTGGGTAACAATGAGCAGTTCTTC.